This T cell receptor (beta chain) was sequenced for a study of vaccination effects on CD4 cells after COVID-19. Study background: Sample collection from a couple of convalescent patients occurred 16 days and one week before vaccination.

Under the ViraFEST assay, PBMC were stimulated with viral peptide pools so that antigen-specific CD4+ T cells expanded. Sequencing was performed afterwards. The culture ran for around nine days, and then CD4+ T cells were isolated. Infection dated between March and December 2020, before the Alpha, Beta and Delta variants reached the United States. The researchers cultured 1.5 million to 2 million PBMC per well with about 10 IU/ml IL-2 and 8.5 to 10 ug/ml peptides. On both days 3 and 7, half of the culture medium was replaced with IL-2 medium. TCRdb's table, derived via immunoSEQ multiplex PCR, lists solely in-frame clones and lacks some. Here the sample spans about 22,000 clones, about four fifths being singletons. As for this clone: The target antigen is unknown.

Germline values: CDR1 SGHRS, CDR2 YFSETQ. The CDR3 is 13 amino acids. V gave up 1 base and J gave up 5 bases, with 9 bases separating them. V gene TRBV5-1 combines with J gene TRBJ2-5; D remains ambiguous. The specimen comprised CD4+ T cells from PBMCs cultured with a peptide pool, sampled before COVID-19 vaccination. This clonotype originated in a human donor who had a prior SARS-CoV-2 infection. The CDR3 protein is CASSLLARETQYF. Here the CDR3 DNA reads TGCGCCAGCAGCTTGTTAGCCCGCGAGACCCAGTACTTC.